The T cell receptor (beta chain) under discussion was sequenced for a study of blood T cells in healthy people across ages. The CDR3 extends over 14 amino acids. CDR1 is SGHTS and CDR2 is YDEGEE in the germline V gene. V was shortened by 7 bases and J by 13 bases, with 24 bases between the two germline ends. A second about 7 to 12 cycle PCR used barcoded and J-beta primers. MiXCR, run by TCRdb on the 5' RACE reads, gives a single entry per CDR3 protein. The sample records approximately 800,000 distinct CDR3 sequences, about 47% being singletons. Each sample provided at least 6 micrograms of extracted total RNA.

The V and J genes are TRBV5-8 and TRBJ2-4; perhaps TRBD2 as D (7 bases). Sequencing was done on a sample of blood. The clonotype comes from a man older than 75 in good health. In DNA, the CDR3 is TGTGCCAGCTCTTATGCGGGGGCTCGGCAGGAGCAGTACTTC. It encodes CASSYAGARQEQYF.